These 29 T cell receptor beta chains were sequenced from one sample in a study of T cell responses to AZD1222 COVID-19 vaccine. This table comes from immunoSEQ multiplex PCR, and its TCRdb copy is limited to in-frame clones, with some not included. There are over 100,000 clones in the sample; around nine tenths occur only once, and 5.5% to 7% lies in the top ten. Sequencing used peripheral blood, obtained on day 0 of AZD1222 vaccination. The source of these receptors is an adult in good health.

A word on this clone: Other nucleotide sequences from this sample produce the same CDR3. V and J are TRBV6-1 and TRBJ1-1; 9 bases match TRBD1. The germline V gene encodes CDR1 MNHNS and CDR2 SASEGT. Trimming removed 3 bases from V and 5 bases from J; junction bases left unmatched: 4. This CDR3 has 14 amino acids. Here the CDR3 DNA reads TGTGCCAGCAGTGAGGACAGGGGTGGAACTGAAGCTTTCTTT. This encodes CASSEDRGGTEAFF.

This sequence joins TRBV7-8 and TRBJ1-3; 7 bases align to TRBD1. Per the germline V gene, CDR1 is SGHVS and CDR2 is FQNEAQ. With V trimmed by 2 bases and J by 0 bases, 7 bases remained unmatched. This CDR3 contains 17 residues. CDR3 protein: CASSLRDRQSSGNTIYF. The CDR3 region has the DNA TGTGCCAGCAGCTTACGGGACAGACAGAGCTCTGGAAACACCATATATTTT.

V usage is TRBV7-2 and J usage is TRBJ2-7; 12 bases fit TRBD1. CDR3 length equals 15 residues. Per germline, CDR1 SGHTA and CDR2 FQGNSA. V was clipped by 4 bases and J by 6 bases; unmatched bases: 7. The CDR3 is CASSSRDRGRFEQYF. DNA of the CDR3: TGTGCCAGCAGCTCCCGGGACAGGGGGCGGTTCGAGCAGTACTTC.

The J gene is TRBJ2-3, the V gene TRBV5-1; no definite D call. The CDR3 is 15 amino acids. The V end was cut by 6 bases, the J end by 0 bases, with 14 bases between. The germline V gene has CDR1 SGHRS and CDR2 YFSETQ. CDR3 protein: CASTPPGLSTDTQYF. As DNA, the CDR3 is TGCGCCAGCACCCCGCCCGGCCTAAGCACAGATACGCAGTATTTT.

The CDR3 reads CASSLQKGGRGYTF. The CDR3 bases are TGCGCCAGCAGCCTCCAAAAGGGGGGGCGCGGCTACACCTTC. The chain has TRBV4-3 and TRBJ1-2; perhaps TRBD1 as D (6 bases). In germline, CDR1 is LGHNA, CDR2 YSLEER. The V and J ends lost 4 bases and 8 bases respectively, with 17 bases between them. This CDR3 spans 14 amino acids.

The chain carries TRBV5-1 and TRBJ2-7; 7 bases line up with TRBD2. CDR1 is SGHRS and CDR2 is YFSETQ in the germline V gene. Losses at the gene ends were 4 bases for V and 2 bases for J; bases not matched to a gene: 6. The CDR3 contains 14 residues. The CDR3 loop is CASSRERDTYEQYF. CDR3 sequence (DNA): TGCGCCAGCAGCCGAGAGCGGGATACCTACGAGCAGTACTTC.

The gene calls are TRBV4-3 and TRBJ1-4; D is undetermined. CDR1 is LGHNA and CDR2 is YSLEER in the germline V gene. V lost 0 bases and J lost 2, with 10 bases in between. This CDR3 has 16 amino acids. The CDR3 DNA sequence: TGCGCCAGCAGCCAAGAAGGTATCCGTACTAATGAAAAACTGTTTTTT. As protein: CASSQEGIRTNEKLFF.

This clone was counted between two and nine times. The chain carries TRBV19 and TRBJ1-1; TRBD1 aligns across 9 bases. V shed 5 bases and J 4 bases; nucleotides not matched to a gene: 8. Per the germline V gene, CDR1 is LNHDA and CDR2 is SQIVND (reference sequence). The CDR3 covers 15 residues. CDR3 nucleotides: TGTGCCAGTAGTCTGGGGACAGGGATGTTCACTGAAGCTTTCTTT. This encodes CASSLGTGMFTEAFF.

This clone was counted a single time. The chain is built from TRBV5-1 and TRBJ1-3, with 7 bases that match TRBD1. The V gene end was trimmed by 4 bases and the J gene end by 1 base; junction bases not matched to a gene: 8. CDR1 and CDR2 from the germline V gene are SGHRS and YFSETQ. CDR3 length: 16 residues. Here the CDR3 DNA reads TGCGCCAGCAGCCCGAATGTCAGGGGGTCTGGAAACACCATATATTTT. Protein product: CASSPNVRGSGNTIYF.

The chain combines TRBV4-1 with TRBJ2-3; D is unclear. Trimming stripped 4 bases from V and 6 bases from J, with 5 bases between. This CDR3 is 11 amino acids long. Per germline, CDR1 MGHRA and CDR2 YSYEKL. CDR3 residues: CASSPGDTQYF. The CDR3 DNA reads TGCGCCAGCAGCCCCGGGGATACGCAGTATTTT.

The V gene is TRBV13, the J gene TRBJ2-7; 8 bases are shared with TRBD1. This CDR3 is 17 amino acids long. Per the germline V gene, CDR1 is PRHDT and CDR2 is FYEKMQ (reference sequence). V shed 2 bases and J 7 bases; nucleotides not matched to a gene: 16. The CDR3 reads CASSLRVGQGASGEQYF. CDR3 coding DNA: TGTGCCAGCAGCTTAAGAGTAGGGCAGGGGGCCTCAGGGGAGCAGTACTTC.

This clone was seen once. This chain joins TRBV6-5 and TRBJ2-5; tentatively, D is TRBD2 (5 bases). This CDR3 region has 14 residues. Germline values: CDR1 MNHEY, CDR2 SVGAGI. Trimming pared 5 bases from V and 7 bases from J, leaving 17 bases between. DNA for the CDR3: TGTGCCAGCAGTCTCGACCTCGGGAAGGGGACCCAGTACTTC. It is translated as CASSLDLGKGTQYF.

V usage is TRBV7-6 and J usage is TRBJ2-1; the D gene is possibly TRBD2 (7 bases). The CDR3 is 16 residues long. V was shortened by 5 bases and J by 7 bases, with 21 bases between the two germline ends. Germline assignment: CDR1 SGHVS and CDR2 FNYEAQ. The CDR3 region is CASSPQYEGGRNEQFF. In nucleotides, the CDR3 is TGTGCCAGCAGCCCCCAATATGAGGGGGGGAGGAATGAGCAGTTCTTC.

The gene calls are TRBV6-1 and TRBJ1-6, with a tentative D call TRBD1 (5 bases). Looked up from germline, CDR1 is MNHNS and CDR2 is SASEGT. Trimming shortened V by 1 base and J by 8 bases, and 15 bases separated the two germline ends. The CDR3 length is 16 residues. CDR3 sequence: CASSEVAGWGDSPLHF. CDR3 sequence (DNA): TGTGCCAGCAGTGAAGTGGCAGGGTGGGGAGATTCACCCCTCCACTTT.

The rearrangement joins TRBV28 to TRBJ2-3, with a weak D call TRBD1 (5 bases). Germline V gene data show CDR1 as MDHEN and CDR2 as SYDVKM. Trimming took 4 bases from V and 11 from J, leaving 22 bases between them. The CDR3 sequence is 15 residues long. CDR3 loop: CASSSGQGSGSVQYF. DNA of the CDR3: TGTGCCAGCAGTTCCGGTCAGGGATCGGGCAGCGTGCAGTATTTT.

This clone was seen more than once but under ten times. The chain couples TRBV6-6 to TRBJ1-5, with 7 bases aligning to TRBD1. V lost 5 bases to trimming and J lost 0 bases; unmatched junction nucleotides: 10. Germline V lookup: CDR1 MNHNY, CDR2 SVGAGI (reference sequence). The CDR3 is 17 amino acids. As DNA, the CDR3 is TGTGCCAGCAGTCGCAGGGGAGGACAGGTTAGCAATCAGCCCCAGCATTTT. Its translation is CASSRRGGQVSNQPQHF.

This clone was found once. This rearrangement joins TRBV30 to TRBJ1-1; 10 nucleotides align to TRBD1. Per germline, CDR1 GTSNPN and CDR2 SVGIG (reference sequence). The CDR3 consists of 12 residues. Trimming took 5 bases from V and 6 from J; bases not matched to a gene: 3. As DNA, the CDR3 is TGTGCCTGGGGACAGGGGGGACCTGAAGCTTTCTTT. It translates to CAWGQGGPEAFF.

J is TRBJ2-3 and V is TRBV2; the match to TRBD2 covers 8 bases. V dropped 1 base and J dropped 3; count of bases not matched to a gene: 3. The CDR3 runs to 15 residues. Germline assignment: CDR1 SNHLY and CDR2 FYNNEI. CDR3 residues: CASSEEGTRTDTQYF. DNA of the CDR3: TGTGCCAGCAGTGAAGAGGGGACTAGGACAGATACGCAGTATTTT.

The CDR3 region has the DNA TGTGCCAGTAGTATAGGGTCAGGGGCAGGGTATGGCTACACCTTC. Protein sequence: CASSIGSGAGYGYTF. V gene TRBV19 combines with J gene TRBJ1-2; the D gene is possibly TRBD1 (6 bases). V lost 1 base to trimming and J lost 5 bases, with 14 bases between them. The V gene's germline CDR1 is LNHDA and CDR2 SQIVND (reference sequence). This CDR3 contains 15 residues.

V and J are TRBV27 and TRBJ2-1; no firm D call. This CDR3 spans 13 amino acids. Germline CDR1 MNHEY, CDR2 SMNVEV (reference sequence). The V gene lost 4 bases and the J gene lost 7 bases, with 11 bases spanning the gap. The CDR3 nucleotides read TGTGCCAGCAGTTCCTATGACTCGAATGAGCAGTTCTTC. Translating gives CASSSYDSNEQFF.

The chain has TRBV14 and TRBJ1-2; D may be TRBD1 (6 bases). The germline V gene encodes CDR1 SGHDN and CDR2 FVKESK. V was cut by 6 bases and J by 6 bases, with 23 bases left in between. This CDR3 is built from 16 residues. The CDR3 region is CASSPGGGLRGDGYTF. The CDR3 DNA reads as TGTGCCAGCAGTCCAGGCGGGGGGCTTCGTGGGGATGGCTACACCTTC.

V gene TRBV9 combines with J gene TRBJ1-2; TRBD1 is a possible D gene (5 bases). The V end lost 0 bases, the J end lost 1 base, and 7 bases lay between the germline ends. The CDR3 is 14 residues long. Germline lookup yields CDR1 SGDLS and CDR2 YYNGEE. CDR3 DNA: TGTGCCAGCAGCGTAGATAGGGGTAACTATGGCTACACCTTC. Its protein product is CASSVDRGNYGYTF.

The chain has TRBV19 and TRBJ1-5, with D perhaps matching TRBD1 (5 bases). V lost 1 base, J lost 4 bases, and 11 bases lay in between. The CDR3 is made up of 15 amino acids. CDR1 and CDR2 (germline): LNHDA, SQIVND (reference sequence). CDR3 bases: TGTGCCAGTAGTATAGGTCAGGGCGTAAATCAGCCCCAGCATTTT. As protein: CASSIGQGVNQPQHF.

CDR3 in amino acids: CAWRGPGGQNTEAFF. CDR3 nucleotides: TGTGCCTGGAGGGGACCCGGTGGGCAGAACACTGAAGCTTTCTTT. V and J are TRBV30 and TRBJ1-1, with D perhaps matching TRBD1 (5 bases). This CDR3 region has 15 residues. CDR1 and CDR2 (germline): GTSNPN, SVGIG (reference sequence). V was shortened by 3 bases and J by 1 base, with 15 bases between the two germline ends.

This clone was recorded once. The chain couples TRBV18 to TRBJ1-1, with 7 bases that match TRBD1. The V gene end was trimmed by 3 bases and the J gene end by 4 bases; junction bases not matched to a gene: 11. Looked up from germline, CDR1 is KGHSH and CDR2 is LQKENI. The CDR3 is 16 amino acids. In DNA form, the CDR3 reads TGTGCCAGCTCACCTTCCCAGACAGGGAGGACCACTGAAGCTTTCTTT. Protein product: CASSPSQTGRTTEAFF.

CDR3 in amino acids: CASSSRLAGNYEQFF. As DNA, the CDR3 is TGTGCCAGCAGCTCACGACTAGCGGGGAACTATGAGCAGTTCTTC. The chain carries TRBV5-6 and TRBJ2-1, with 11 positions matching TRBD2. V lost 3 bases and J lost 8; bases outside the gene matches: 7. The CDR3 is 15 residues long. Germline V gene data show CDR1 as SGHDT and CDR2 as YYEEEE.

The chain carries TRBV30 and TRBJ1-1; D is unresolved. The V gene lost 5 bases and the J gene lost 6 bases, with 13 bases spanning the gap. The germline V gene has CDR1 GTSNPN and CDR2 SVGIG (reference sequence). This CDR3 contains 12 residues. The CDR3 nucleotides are TGTGCCTGGGCGGGAGAATCCCCTGAAGCTTTCTTT. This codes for CAWAGESPEAFF.

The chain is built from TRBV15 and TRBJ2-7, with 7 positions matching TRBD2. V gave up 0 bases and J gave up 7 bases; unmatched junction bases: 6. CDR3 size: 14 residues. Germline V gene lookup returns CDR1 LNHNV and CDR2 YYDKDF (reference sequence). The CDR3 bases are TGTGCCACCAGCAGAGATAATGGCGGGGGAGAGCAGTACTTC. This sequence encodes CATSRDNGGGEQYF.

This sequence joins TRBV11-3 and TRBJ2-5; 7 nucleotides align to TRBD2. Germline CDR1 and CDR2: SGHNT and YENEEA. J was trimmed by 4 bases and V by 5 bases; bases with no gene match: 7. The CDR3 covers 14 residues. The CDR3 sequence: CASSLNGGSETQYF. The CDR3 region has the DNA TGTGCCAGCAGCCTAAACGGGGGGTCAGAGACCCAGTACTTC.